These T cell receptor beta chains were read from a single sample in a study of blood T cell repertoires in COVID-19. Measured with immunoSEQ multiplex PCR; TCRdb has only the in-frame clones, and not every one. The profile shows 150,000 to 200,000 clones, roughly three quarters of them singletons. Sample: peripheral blood. The receptor set was obtained from a woman in her forties with COVID-19, enrolled during active disease. CDR3s include the opening cysteine and the closing phenylalanine or tryptophan.

V	J	CDR3
TRBV6-6	TRBJ2-3	CASSPTGGFDTQYF
TRBV19	TRBJ1-3	CASSIGRLTSGNTIYF
TRBV28	TRBJ1-3	CASSAGGEKYTIYF
TRBV7-6	TRBJ2-7	CASSLAEGGGYEQYF
TRBV6-2/TRBV6-3	TRBJ2-7	CASSNHYEQYF
TRBV6-5	TRBJ2-7	CASSYSMLALEQYF
TRBV3-1/TRBV3-2	TRBJ1-5	CASSQTEKQPQHF
TRBV7-6	TRBJ2-5	CASSFGTGTFSSGRGETQYF
TRBV7-9	TRBJ2-7	CASSLGRDTYEQYF
TRBV6-4	TRBJ2-3	CASSVGRFTDTQYF
TRBV18	TRBJ2-7	CASSPLGGSSRHEQYF
TRBV28	TRBJ1-5	CAAEGFNQPQHF
TRBV4-2	TRBJ2-5	CASSRTDSGGAEETQYF
TRBV7-2	TRBJ2-1	CASSLATSGEQFF